Listed below are T cell receptor beta chains from one sample, sequenced in a study of blood T cell repertoires in COVID-19. TCRdb keeps only in-frame clones here, not all; method: immunoSEQ multiplex PCR. The table has 35,000 to 50,000 clones, roughly 89% seen once. The specimen sequenced was peripheral blood. The receptors were sampled from a man aged 60-69 years with active COVID-19. Both conserved end residues are part of each CDR3. The D gene is left open where the match is weak. Clone size is shown for a subset of rows, as once, few, many or a class of expanded clone.

TRBJ2-3,TRBV5-4,TRBD2,.,CASRPPGLTTDTQYF,TGTGCCAGCAGGCCCCCGGGACTAACCACAGATACGCAGTATTTT
TRBJ1-2,TRBV1,.,.,CTSSLGGYGYTF,TGCACCAGCAGCCTCGGGGGGTATGGCTACACCTTC
TRBJ2-5,TRBV29-1,TRBD2,.,CSVFRLAGAPPVETQYF,TGCAGCGTTTTCCGACTAGCGGGGGCCCCGCCGGTGGAGACCCAGTACTTC
TRBJ1-4,TRBV30,.,.,CAWSDLPGRVNEKLFF,TGTGCCTGGAGTGACCTCCCCGGCAGGGTGAATGAAAAACTGTTTTTT
TRBJ1-2,TRBV24-1,.,.,CATTEGMGYGYTF,TGTGCCACCACGGAGGGGATGGGATATGGCTACACCTTC
TRBJ2-7,TRBV19,TRBD2,once,CASSIDHTSGSYEQYF,TGTGCCAGTAGTATAGATCACACTAGCGGGAGTTACGAGCAGTACTTC
TRBJ1-3,TRBV7-3,.,.,CASSHPDRTSGNTIYF,TGTGCCAGCAGCCATCCCGACAGGACCTCTGGAAACACCATATATTTT
TRBJ2-1,TRBV7-9,.,.,CASSVTGFSYNEQFF,TGTGCCAGCAGTGTCACGGGGTTCTCCTACAATGAGCAGTTCTTC
TRBJ1-2,TRBV3-1/TRBV3-2,.,.,CASSQVATEGYTF,TGTGCCAGCAGCCAAGTTGCGACGGAGGGCTACACCTTC
TRBJ2-3,TRBV12-3/TRBV12-4,.,.,CASDAGATDTQYF,TGTGCCAGCGACGCGGGTGCGACAGATACGCAGTATTTT
TRBJ2-5,TRBV5-1,TRBD2,.,CASGSGDEETQYF,TGCGCCAGCGGGAGCGGGGATGAAGAGACCCAGTACTTC
TRBJ1-6,TRBV5-1,TRBD1,.,CASSPGQGSPLHF,TGCGCCAGCAGCCCCGGACAGGGGTCACCCCTCCACTTT
TRBJ2-3,TRBV7-2,.,.,CASSGLRPTQYF,TGTGCCAGCAGCGGACTACGTCCTACGCAGTATTTT
TRBJ1-2,TRBV18,TRBD1,.,CASSPRTGDYGYTF,TGTGCCAGCTCACCACGGACAGGGGACTATGGCTACACCTTC
TRBJ2-6,TRBV18,.,.,CASSPLILSGANVLTF,TGTGCCAGCTCACCTCTAATTCTCTCTGGGGCCAACGTCCTGACTTTC
TRBJ2-7,TRBV5-5,.,once,CASSLVPGKTHEQYF,TGTGCCAGCAGCTTGGTGCCAGGCAAAACTCACGAGCAGTACTTC
TRBJ1-1,TRBV10-3,.,.,CAISESERGAFF,TGTGCCATCAGTGAGTCTGAGCGAGGGGCTTTCTTT
TRBJ2-7,TRBV7-8,.,.,CASSLRGGTYEQYF,TGTGCCAGCAGCTTACGCGGAGGAACCTACGAGCAGTACTTC
TRBJ1-3,TRBV6-5,TRBD1,.,CASSTRDRVNTIYF,TGTGCCAGCAGTACTCGGGACAGGGTAAACACCATATATTTT
TRBJ1-2,TRBV6-5,.,.,CASTNARGAGYGYTF,TGTGCCAGCACTAACGCCCGGGGAGCAGGCTATGGCTACACCTTC
TRBJ2-1,TRBV5-4,TRBD2,once,CASSMGLAGDLGEQFF,TGTGCCAGCAGCATGGGACTAGCGGGGGATTTAGGTGAGCAGTTCTTC
TRBJ2-5,TRBV29-1,TRBD2,.,CSGVSGGETQYF,TGCAGCGGGGTAAGCGGGGGCGAGACCCAGTACTTC
TRBJ1-3,TRBV9,.,.,CASSVGPVSGNTIYF,TGTGCCAGCAGCGTAGGGCCAGTCTCTGGAAACACCATATATTTT
TRBJ2-1,TRBV6-2/TRBV6-3,TRBD1,.,CASSGDRFISYNEQFF,TGTGCCAGCAGTGGGGACAGGTTTATCTCCTACAATGAGCAGTTCTTC
TRBJ1-2,TRBV9,.,.,CASSVGKGSYGYTF,TGTGCCAGCAGCGTAGGGAAAGGGAGCTATGGCTACACCTTC
TRBJ1-1,TRBV27,TRBD1,.,CASSPRDSREAFF,TGTGCCAGCAGTCCAAGGGACAGTCGAGAAGCTTTCTTT
TRBJ2-2,TRBV7-2,.,once,CASSLGSTGELFF,TGTGCCAGCAGCTTAGGGAGCACCGGGGAGCTGTTTTTT
TRBJ2-7,TRBV14,.,.,CASSRDSREQYF,TGTGCCAGCAGTCGGGACTCTCGAGAGCAGTACTTC
TRBJ1-2,TRBV4-3,TRBD1,.,CASSPPGQTSYGYTF,TGCGCCAGCAGCCCCCCGGGACAGACCTCCTATGGCTACACCTTC
TRBJ2-7,TRBV9,.,once,CASSRTGSYEQYF,TGTGCCAGCAGTAGAACAGGGTCCTACGAGCAGTACTTC
TRBJ2-7,TRBV11-2,TRBD2,.,CASSLEAGRPSYEQYF,TGTGCCAGCAGCTTGGAAGCGGGACGGCCGTCCTACGAGCAGTACTTC
TRBJ1-4,TRBV15,.,few,CATSPRARSNEKLFF,TGTGCCACCAGCCCGAGGGCACGTTCTAATGAAAAACTGTTTTTT
TRBJ2-4,TRBV21-1,.,.,CASSKRRSYWAKNIQYF,TGTGCCAGCAGCAAAAGGCGTAGCTATTGGGCCAAAAACATTCAGTACTTC